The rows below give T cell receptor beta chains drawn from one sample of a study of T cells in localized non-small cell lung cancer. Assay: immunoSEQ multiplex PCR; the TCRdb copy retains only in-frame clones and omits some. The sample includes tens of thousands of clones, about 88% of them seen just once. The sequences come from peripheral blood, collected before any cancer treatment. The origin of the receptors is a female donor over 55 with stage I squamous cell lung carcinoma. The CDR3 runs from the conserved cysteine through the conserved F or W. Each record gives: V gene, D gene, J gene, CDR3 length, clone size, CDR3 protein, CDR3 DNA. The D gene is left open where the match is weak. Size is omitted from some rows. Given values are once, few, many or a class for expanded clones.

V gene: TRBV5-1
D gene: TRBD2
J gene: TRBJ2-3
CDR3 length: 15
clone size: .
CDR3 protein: CASSLMPSGTDTQYF
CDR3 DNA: TGCGCCAGCAGCTTGATGCCTAGCGGGACAGATACGCAGTATTTT

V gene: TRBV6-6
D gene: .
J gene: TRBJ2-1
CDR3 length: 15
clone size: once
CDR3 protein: CASSYSRELGPEQFF
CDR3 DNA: TGTGCCAGCAGTTACTCGAGAGAGTTAGGCCCTGAGCAGTTCTTC

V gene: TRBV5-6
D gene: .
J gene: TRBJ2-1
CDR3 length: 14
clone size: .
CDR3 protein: CASSSLGEGHEQFF
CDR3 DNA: TGTGCCAGCAGCTCCCTGGGAGAGGGCCATGAGCAGTTCTTC

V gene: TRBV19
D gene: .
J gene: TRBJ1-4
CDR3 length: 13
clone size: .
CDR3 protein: CASSISQNEKLFF
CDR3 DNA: TGTGCCAGTAGTATATCACAGAATGAAAAACTGTTTTTT

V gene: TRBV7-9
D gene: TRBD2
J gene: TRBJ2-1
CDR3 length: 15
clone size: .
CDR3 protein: CASSLQREYYNEQFF
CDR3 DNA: TGTGCCAGCAGCTTACAGCGGGAGTACTACAATGAGCAGTTCTTC

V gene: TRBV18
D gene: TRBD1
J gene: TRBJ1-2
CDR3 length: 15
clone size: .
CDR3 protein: CASSPQGARSYGYTF
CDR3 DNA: TGTGCCAGCTCACCCCAGGGGGCCCGGAGCTATGGCTACACCTTC

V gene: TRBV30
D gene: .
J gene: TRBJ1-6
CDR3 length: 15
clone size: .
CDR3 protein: CAGEWSGTLNSPLHF
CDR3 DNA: TGTGCCGGGGAATGGTCGGGGACACTGAATTCACCCCTCCACTTT

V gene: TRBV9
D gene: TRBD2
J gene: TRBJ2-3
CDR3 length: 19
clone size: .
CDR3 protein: CASSVGKWGAGGLTDTQYF
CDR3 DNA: TGTGCCAGCAGCGTAGGAAAGTGGGGAGCGGGAGGGCTCACAGATACGCAGTATTTT

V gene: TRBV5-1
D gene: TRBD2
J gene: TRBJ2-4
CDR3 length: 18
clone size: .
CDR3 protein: CASSASGMEGLAKNIQYF
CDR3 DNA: TGCGCCAGCAGCGCTAGCGGGATGGAGGGGCTAGCCAAAAACATTCAGTACTTC

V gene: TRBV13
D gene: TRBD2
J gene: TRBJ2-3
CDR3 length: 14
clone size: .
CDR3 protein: CASSSGTSADTQYF
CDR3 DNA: TGTGCCAGCAGCTCAGGGACTAGCGCAGATACGCAGTATTTT

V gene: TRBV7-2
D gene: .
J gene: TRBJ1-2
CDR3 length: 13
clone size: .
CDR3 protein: CASSLTTQLGYTF
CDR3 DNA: TGTGCCAGCAGCTTAACGACACAGCTTGGCTACACCTTC

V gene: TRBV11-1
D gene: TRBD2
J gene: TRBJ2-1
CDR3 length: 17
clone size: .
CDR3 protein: CASSSRTSRTPYNEQFF
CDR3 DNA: TGTGCCAGCAGCTCCAGGACTAGCAGGACCCCCTACAATGAGCAGTTCTTC

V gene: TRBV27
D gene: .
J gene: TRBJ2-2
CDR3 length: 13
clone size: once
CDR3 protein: CASSRHNTGELFF
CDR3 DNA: TGTGCCAGCAGTCGCCATAACACCGGGGAGCTGTTTTTT

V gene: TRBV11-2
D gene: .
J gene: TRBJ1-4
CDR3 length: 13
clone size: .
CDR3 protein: CASSLGLGEKLFF
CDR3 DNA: TGTGCCAGCAGCTTAGGCCTCGGTGAAAAACTGTTTTTT

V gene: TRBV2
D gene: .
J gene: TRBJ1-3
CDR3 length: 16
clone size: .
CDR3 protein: CASSEGAGEPGNTIYF
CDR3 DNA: TGTGCCAGCAGTGAAGGGGCAGGGGAACCAGGAAACACCATATATTTT

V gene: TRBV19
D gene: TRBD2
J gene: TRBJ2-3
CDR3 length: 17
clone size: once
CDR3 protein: CASSRRLAGALADTQYF
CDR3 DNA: TGTGCCAGTAGTCGAAGACTAGCGGGAGCACTTGCAGATACGCAGTATTTT

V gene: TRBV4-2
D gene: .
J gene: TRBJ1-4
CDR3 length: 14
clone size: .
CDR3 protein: CASFSGRDGEKLFF
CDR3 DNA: TGTGCCAGCTTCTCGGGGCGTGATGGTGAAAAACTGTTTTTT

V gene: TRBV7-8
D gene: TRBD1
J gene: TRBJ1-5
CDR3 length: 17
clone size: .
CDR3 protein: CASSQHRQGAAKGPQHF
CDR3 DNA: TGTGCCAGCAGCCAACACAGACAGGGGGCCGCCAAGGGGCCCCAGCATTTT

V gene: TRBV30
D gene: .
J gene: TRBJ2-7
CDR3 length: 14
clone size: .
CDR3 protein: CAWVKRGASYEQYF
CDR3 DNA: TGTGCCTGGGTTAAGAGGGGGGCTTCCTACGAGCAGTACTTC

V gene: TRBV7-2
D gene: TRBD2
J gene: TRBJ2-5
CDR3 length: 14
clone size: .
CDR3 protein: CASSSGTRTETQYF
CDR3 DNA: TGTGCCAGCAGCTCCGGGACTAGGACGGAGACCCAGTACTTC

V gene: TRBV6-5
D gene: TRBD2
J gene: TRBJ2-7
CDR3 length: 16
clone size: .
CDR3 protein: CASSYESSGSNHEQYF
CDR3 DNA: TGTGCCAGCAGTTATGAGTCTAGCGGGAGTAACCACGAGCAGTACTTC

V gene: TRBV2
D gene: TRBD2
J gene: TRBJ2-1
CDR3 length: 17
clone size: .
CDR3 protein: CASRPGLAGGPSNEQFF
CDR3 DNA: TGTGCCAGCAGGCCGGGACTAGCGGGAGGGCCCTCCAATGAGCAGTTCTTC

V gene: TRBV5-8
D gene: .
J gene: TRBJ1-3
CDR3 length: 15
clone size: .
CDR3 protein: CASSVGWISGNTIYF
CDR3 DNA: TGTGCCAGCAGCGTCGGATGGATCTCTGGAAACACCATATATTTT

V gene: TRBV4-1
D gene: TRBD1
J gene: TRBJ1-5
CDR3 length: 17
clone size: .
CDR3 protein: CASSQDGRAGGHQPQHF
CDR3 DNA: TGCGCCAGCAGCCAAGATGGTAGGGCAGGGGGCCATCAGCCCCAGCATTTT

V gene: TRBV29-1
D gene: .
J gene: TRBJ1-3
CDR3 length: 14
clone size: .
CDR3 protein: CSVVGVDSGNTIYF
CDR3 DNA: TGCAGCGTTGTTGGGGTTGACTCTGGAAACACCATATATTTT

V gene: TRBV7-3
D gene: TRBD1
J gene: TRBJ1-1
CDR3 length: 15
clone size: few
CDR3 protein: CASSLGTGTNTEAFF
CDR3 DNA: TGTGCCAGCAGCCTAGGGACAGGGACGAACACTGAAGCTTTCTTT

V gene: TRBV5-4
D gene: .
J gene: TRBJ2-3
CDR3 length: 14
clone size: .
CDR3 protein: CASSLVLGTDTQYF
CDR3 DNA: TGTGCCAGCAGCTTGGTGCTAGGCACAGATACGCAGTATTTT

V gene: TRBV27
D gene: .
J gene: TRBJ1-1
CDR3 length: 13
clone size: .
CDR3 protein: CASSFLRHTEAFF
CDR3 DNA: TGTGCCAGCAGTTTTCTTAGGCACACTGAAGCTTTCTTT

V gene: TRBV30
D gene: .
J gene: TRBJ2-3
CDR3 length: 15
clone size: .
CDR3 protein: CAWSVGGGSTDTQYF
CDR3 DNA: TGTGCCTGGAGTGTGGGGGGTGGGAGCACAGATACGCAGTATTTT

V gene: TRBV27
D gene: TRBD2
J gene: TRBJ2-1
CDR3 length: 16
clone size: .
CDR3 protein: CASSLIQTSGRYEQFF
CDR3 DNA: TGTGCCAGCAGTTTGATTCAGACTAGCGGGAGGTATGAGCAGTTCTTC

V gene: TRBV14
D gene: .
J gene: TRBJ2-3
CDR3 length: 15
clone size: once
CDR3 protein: CASSFGPGVQDTQYF
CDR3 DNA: TGTGCCAGCAGCTTCGGTCCGGGGGTCCAAGATACGCAGTATTTT

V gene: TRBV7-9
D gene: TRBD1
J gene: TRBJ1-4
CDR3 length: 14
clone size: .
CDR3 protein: CASSFPGGDEKLFF
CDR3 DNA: TGTGCCAGCAGCTTCCCAGGGGGCGATGAAAAACTGTTTTTT

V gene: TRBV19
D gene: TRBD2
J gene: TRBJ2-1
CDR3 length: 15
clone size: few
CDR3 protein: CASSAGLGGNNEQFF
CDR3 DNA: TGTGCCAGTAGTGCGGGACTAGGGGGAAACAATGAGCAGTTCTTC

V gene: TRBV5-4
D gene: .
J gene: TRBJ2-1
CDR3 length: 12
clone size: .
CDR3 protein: CASSSSNGERFF
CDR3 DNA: TGTGCCAGCAGCTCGTCGAACGGTGAACGTTTCTTC

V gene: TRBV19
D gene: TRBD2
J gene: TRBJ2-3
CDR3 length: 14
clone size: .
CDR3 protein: CASSLGLAADTQYF
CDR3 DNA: TGTGCCAGTAGCCTGGGACTAGCCGCAGATACGCAGTATTTT